This T cell receptor beta chain was sequenced during a study of T cell changes during pregnancy in multiple sclerosis. Sequencing was performed with immunoSEQ multiplex PCR; in TCRdb, only in-frame clones are kept and a portion is missing. The repertoire consists of tens of thousands of clones, with about nine tenths occurring once and the leading ten covering roughly 2%. Germline V gene data show CDR1 as MGHRA and CDR2 as YSYEKL. The CDR3 is made up of 13 amino acids. V lost 1 base and J 6 bases, leaving 10 bases between the germline ends. The receptor comes from a female donor in good health, enrolled as a control in a pregnancy study. The sequencing here drew on peripheral blood, taken in the first trimester of pregnancy. The rearrangement uses TRBV4-1 and TRBJ2-7; D is possibly TRBD2 (7 bases). Here the CDR3 reads CASSQGGGREQYF. In DNA form, the CDR3 reads TGCGCCAGCAGCCAAGGGGGGGGCCGCGAGCAGTACTTC.